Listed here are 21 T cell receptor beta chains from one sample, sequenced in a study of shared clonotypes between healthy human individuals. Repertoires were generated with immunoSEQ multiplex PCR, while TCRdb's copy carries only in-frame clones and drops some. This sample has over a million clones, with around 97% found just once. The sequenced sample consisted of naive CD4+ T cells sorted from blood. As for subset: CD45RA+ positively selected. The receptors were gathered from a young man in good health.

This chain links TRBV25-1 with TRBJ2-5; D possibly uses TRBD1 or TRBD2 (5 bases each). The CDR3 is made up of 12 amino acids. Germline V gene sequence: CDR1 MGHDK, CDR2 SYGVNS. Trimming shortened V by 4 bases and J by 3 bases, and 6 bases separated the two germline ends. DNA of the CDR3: TGTGCCAGCAGTGGAGGGGAAGAGACCCAGTACTTC. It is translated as CASSGGEETQYF.

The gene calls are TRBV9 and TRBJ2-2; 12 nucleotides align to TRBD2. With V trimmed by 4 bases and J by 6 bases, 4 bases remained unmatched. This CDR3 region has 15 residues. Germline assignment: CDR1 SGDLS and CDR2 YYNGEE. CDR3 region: CASSSSGRASGELFF. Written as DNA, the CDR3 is TGTGCCAGCAGCTCTAGCGGGAGGGCTTCCGGGGAGCTGTTTTTT. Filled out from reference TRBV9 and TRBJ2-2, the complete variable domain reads DSGVTQTPKHLITATGQRVTLRCSPRSGDLSVYWYQQSLDQGLQFLIQYYNGEERAKGNILERFSAQQFPDLHSELNLSSLELGDSALYFCASSSSGRASGELFFGEGSRLTVL.

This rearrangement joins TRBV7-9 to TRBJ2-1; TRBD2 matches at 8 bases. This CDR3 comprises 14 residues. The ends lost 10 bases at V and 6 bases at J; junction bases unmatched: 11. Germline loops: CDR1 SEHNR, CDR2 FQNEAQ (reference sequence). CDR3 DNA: TGTGCCACTCGAGGGCTAGCGGGTTTCAATGAGCAGTTCTTC. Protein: CATRGLAGFNEQFF.

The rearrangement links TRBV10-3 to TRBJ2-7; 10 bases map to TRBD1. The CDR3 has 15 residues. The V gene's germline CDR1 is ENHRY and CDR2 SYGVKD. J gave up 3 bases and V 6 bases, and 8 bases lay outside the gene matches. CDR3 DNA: TGTGCCATCAGCAACTTCGACAGGGGGCGCTACGAGCAGTACTTC. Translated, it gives CAISNFDRGRYEQYF.

The CDR3 is CASSRTVNQPQHF. The DNA of the CDR3 is TGTGCCAGCAGCCGAACGGTCAATCAGCCCCAGCATTTT. J is TRBJ1-5 and V is TRBV5-5; no firm D call. The CDR3 spans 13 residues. Between the trimmed V and J ends, which lost 4 bases and 3 bases, there was a span of 8 bases. The germline gives CDR1 SGHKS, CDR2 YYEKEE (reference sequence).

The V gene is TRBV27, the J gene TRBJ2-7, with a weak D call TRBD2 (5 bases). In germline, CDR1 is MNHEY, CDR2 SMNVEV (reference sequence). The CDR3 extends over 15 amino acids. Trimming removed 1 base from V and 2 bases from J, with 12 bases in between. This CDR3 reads CASSLLTGEAYEQYF. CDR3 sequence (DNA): TGTGCCAGCAGTTTATTAACCGGGGAAGCCTACGAGCAGTACTTC.

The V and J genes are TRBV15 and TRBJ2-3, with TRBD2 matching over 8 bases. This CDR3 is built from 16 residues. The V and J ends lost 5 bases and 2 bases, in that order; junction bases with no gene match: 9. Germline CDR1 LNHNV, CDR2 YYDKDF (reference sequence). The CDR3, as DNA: TGTGCCACCAGCGACCCCCGGGAGGGGAACACAGATACGCAGTATTTT. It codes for CATSDPREGNTDTQYF.

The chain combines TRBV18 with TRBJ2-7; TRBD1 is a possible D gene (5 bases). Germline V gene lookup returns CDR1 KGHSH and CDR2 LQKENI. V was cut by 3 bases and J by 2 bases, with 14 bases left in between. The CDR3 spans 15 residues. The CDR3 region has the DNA TGTGCCAGCTCACCCCCGTCACAGGCCACCTACGAGCAGTACTTC. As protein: CASSPPSQATYEQYF. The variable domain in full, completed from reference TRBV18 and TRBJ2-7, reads NAGVMQNPRHLVRRRGQEARLRCSPMKGHSHVYWYRQLPEEGLKFMVYLQKENIIDESGMPKERFSAEFPKEGPSILRIQQVVRGDSAAYFCASSPPSQATYEQYFGPGTRLTVT.

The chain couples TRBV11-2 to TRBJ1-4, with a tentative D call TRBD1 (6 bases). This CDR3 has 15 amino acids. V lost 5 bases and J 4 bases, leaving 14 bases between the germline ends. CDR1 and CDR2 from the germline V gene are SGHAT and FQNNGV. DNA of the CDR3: TGTGCCAGCAGCGGGCAGGGGCGGGGTAATGAAAAACTGTTTTTT. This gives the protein CASSGQGRGNEKLFF.

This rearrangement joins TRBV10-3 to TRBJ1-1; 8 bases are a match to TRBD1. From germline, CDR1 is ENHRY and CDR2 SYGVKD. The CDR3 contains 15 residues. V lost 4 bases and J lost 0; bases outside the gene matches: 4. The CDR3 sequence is CAISVGGQVNTEAFF. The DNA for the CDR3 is TGTGCCATCAGTGTGGGGGGACAGGTGAACACTGAAGCTTTCTTT.

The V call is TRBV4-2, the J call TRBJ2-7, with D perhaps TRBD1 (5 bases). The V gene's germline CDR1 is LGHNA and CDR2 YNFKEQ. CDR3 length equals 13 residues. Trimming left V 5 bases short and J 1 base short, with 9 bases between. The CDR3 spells CASSAPGSYEQYF. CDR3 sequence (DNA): TGTGCCAGCAGCGCACCAGGGTCCTACGAGCAGTACTTC.

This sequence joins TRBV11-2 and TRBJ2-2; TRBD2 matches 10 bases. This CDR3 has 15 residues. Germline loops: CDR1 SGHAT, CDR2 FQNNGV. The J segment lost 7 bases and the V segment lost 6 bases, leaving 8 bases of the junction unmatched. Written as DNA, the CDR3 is TGTGCCAGCAGTTCTAAGCGGGAGGGAATCGGGGAGCTGTTTTTT. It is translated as CASSSKREGIGELFF.

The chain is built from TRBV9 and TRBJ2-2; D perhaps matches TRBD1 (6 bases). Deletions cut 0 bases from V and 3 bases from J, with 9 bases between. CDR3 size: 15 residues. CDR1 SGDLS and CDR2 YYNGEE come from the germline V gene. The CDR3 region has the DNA TGTGCCAGCAGCGTAGTAGGGGGAGACACCGGGGAGCTGTTTTTT. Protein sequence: CASSVVGGDTGELFF.

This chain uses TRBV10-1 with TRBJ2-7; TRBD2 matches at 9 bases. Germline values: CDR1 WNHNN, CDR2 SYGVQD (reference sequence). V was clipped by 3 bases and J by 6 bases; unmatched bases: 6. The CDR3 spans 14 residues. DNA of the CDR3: TGCGCCAGCAGTGAAGTAGCGGGAGTTTCCGAGCAGTACTTC. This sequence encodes CASSEVAGVSEQYF.

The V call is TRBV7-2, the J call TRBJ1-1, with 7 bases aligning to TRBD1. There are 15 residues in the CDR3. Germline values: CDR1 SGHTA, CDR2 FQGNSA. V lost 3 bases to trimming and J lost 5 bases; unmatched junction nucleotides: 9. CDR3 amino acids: CASSLYIGTATEAFF. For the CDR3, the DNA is TGTGCCAGCAGCTTGTATATCGGGACAGCTACTGAAGCTTTCTTT.

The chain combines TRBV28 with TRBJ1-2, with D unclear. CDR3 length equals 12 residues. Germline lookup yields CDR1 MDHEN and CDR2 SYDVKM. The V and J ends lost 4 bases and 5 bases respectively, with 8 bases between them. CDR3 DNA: TGTGCCAGCAGTTATGCCTTTTATGGCTACACCTTC. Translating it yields CASSYAFYGYTF.

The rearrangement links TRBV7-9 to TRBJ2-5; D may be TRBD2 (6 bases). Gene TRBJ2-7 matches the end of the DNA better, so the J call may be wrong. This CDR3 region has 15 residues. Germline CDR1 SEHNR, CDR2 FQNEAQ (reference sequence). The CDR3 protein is CASSLARDLRYEQYF. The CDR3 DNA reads TGTGCCAGCAGCTTAGCCCGGGACTTACGGTACGAGCAGTACTTC.

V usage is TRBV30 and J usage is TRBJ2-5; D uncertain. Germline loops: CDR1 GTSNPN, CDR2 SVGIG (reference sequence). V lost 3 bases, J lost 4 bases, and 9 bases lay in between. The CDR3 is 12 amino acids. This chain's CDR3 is CAWSPVTETQYF. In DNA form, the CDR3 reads TGTGCCTGGAGCCCTGTTACAGAGACCCAGTACTTC.

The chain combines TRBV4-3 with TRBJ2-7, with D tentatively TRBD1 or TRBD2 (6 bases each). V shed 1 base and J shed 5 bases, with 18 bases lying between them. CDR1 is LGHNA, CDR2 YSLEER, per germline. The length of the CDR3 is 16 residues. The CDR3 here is CASSQVGGGTIHEQYF. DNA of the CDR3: TGCGCCAGCAGCCAAGTGGGAGGCGGGACAATCCACGAGCAGTACTTC.

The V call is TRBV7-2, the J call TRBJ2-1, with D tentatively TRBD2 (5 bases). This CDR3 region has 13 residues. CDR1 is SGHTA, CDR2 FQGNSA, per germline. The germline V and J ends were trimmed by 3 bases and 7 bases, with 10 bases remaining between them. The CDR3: CASSFGPGNEQFF. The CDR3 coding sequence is TGTGCCAGCAGCTTTGGACCGGGAAATGAGCAGTTCTTC.

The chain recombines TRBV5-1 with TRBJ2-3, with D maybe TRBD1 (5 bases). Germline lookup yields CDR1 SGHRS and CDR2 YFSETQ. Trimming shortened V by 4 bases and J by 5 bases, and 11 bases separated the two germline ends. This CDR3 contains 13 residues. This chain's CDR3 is CASSHQGLDTQYF. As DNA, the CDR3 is TGCGCCAGCAGCCACCAGGGTTTAGATACGCAGTATTTT.